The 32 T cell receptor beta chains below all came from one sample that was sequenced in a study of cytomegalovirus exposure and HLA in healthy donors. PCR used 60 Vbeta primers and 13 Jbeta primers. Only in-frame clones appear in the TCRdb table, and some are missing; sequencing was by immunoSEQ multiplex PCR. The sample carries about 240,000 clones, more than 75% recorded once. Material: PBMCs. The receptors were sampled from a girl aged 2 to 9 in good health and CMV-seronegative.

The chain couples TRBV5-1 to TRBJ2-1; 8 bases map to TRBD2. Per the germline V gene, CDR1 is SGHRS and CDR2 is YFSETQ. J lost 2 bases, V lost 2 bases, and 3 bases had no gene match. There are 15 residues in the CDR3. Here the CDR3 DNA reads TGCGCCAGCAGCTTTAGCGGGGTCCCCTACAATGAGCAGTTCTTC. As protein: CASSFSGVPYNEQFF.

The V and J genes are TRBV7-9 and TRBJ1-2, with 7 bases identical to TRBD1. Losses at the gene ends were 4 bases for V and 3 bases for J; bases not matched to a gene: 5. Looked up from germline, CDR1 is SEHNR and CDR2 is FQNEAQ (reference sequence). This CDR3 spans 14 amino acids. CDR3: CASSSTGLHYGYTF. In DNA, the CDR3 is TGTGCCAGCAGCTCGACAGGGTTGCACTATGGCTACACCTTC.

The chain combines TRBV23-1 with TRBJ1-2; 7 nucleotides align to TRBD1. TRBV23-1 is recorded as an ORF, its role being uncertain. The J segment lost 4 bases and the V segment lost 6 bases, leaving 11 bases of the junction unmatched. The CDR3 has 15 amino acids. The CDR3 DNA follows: TGCGCCAGCAGGCAAAGACAGGGAAAGGTCTATGGCTACACCTTC. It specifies CASRQRQGKVYGYTF.

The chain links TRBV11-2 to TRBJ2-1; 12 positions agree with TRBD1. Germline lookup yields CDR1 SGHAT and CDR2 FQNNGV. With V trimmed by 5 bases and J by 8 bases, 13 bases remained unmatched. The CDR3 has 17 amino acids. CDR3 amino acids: CASSERYRDRGQYEQFF. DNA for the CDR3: TGTGCCAGCAGCGAAAGATACCGGGACAGGGGGCAGTATGAGCAGTTCTTC.

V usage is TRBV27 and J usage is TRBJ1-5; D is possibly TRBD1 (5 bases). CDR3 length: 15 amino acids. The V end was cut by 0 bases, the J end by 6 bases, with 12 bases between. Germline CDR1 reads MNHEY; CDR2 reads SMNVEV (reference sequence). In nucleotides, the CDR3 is TGTGCCAGCAGTTTATCCGCAGGGAGGTTTCAGCCCCAGCATTTT. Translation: CASSLSAGRFQPQHF.

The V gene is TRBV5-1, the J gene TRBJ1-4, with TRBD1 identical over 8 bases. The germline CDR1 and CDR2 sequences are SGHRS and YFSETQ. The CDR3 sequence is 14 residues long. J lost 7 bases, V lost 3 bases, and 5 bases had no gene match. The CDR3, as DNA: TGCGCCAGCAGCTCAGGGGGCGCGGGTGAAAAACTGTTTTTT. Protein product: CASSSGGAGEKLFF.

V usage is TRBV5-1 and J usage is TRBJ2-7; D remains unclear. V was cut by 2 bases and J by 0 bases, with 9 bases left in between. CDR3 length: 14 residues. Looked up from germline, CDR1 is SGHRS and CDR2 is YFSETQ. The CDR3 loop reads CASSLWAGSYEQYF. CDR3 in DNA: TGCGCCAGCAGCTTATGGGCAGGCTCCTACGAGCAGTACTTC.

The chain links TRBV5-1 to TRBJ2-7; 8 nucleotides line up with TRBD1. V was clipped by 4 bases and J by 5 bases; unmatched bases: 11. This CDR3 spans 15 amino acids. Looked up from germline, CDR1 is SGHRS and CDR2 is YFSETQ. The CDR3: CASSPSILRGHEQYF. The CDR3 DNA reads TGCGCCAGCAGCCCGTCGATCCTCAGGGGGCACGAGCAGTACTTC.

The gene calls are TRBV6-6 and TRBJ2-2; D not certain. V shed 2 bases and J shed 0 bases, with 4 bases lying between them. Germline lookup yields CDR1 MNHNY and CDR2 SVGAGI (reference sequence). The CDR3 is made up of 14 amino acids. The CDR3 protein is CASSYETNTGELFF. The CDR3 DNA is TGTGCCAGCAGTTACGAGACGAACACCGGGGAGCTGTTTTTT.

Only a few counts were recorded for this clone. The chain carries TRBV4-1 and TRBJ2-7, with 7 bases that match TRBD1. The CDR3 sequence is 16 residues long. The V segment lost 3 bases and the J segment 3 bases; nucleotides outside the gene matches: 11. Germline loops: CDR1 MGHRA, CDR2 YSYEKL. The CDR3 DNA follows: TGCGCCAGCAGCCACAGTCAGACCGGGACAGACTACGAGCAGTACTTC. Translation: CASSHSQTGTDYEQYF.

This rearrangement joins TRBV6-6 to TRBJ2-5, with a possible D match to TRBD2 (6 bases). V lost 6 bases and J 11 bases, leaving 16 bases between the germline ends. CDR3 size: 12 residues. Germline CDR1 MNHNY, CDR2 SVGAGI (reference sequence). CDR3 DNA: TGTGCCAGCAGAAACGGAGGGACCGGTCAGTACTTC. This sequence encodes CASRNGGTGQYF.

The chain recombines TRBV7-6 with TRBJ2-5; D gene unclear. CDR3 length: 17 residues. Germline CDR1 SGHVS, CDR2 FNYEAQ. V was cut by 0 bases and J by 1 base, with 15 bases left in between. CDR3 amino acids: CASSLALGSYFQETQYF. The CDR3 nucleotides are TGTGCCAGCAGCTTAGCTTTGGGCAGCTATTTCCAAGAGACCCAGTACTTC.

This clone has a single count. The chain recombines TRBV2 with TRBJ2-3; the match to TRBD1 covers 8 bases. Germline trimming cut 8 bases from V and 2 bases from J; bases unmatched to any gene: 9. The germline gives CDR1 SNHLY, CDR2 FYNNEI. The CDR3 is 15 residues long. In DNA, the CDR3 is TGTGCCAGCTCACCCGGGACAGGTACCACAGATACGCAGTATTTT. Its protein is CASSPGTGTTDTQYF.

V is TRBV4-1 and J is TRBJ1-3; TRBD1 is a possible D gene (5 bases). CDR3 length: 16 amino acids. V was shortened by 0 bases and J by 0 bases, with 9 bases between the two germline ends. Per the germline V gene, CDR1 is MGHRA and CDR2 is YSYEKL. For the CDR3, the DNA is TGCGCCAGCAGCCAAGAACCGACAGCCTCTGGAAACACCATATATTTT. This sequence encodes CASSQEPTASGNTIYF.

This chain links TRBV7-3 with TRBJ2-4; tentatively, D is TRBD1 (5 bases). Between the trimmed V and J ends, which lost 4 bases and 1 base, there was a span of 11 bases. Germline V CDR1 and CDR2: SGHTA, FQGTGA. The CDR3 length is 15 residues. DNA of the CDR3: TGTGCCAGCAGCTCGTCCCCAGGGGCCAAAAACATTCAGTACTTC. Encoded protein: CASSSSPGAKNIQYF.

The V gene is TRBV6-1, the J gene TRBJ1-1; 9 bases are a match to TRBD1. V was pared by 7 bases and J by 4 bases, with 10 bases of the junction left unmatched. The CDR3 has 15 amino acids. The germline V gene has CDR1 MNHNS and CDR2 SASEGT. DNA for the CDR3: TGTGCCAGCACCCCAACAGGGGGCGCTTCCACTGAAGCTTTCTTT. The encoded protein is CASTPTGGASTEAFF.

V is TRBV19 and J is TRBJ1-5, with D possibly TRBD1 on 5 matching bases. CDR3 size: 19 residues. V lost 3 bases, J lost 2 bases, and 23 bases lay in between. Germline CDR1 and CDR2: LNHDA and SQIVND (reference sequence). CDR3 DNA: TGTGCCAGTAGTATGGATCGGGGGTGGGAGGGGCGACGCAATCAGCCCCAGCATTTT. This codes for CASSMDRGWEGRRNQPQHF. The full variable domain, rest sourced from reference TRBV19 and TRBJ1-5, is DGGITQSPKYLFRKEGQNVTLSCEQNLNHDAMYWYRQDPGQGLRLIYYSQIVNDFQKGDIAEGYSVSREKKESFPLTVTSAQKNPTAFYLCASSMDRGWEGRRNQPQHFGDGTRLSIL.

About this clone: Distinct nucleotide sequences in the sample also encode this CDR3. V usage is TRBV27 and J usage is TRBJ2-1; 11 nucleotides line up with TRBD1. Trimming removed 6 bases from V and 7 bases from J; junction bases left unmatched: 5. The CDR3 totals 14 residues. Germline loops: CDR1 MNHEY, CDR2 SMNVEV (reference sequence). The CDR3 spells CASSWGTGGNEQFF. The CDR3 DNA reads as TGTGCCAGCAGCTGGGGGACAGGGGGAAATGAGCAGTTCTTC.

CDR3 sequence reads: CAISDGTGNEKLFF. In DNA form, the CDR3 reads TGTGCCATCAGTGACGGGACAGGGAATGAAAAACTGTTTTTT. This chain connects TRBV10-3 to TRBJ1-4, with 9 bases aligning to TRBD1. CDR3 length: 14 residues. In germline, CDR1 is ENHRY, CDR2 SYGVKD. Trimming removed 3 bases from V and 5 bases from J; junction bases left unmatched: 1.

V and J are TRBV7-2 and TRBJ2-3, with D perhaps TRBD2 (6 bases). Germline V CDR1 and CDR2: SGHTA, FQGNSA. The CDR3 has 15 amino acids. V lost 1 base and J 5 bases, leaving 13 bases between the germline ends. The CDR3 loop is CASSLGGLTLDTQYF. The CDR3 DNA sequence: TGTGCCAGCAGCTTAGGGGGACTTACCTTAGATACGCAGTATTTT.

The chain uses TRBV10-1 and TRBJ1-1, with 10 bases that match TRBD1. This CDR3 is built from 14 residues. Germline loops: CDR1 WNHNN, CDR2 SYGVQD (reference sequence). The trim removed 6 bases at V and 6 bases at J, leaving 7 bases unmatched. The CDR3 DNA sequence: TGCGCCAGCAGCGGACAGGGGGTAAACGCTGAAGCTTTCTTT. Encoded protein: CASSGQGVNAEAFF.

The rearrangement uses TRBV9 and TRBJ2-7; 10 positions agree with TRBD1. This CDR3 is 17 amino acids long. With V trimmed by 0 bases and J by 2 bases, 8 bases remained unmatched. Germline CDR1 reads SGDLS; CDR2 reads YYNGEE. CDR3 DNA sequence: TGTGCCAGCAGCGTAGGTACGGGACAGGGGTTACCCTACGAGCAGTACTTC. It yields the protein CASSVGTGQGLPYEQYF.

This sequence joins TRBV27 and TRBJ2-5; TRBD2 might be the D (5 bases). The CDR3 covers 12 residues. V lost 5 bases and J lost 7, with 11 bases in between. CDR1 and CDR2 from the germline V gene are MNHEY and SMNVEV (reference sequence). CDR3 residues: CASSVLGSTQYF. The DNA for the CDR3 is TGTGCCAGCAGTGTACTAGGATCGACCCAGTACTTC.

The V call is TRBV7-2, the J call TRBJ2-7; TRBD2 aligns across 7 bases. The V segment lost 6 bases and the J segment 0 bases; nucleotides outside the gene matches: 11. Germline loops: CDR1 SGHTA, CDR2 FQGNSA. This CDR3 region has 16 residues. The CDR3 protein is CASSPHGGLTSYEQYF. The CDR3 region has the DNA TGTGCCAGCAGTCCCCATGGGGGACTAACCTCCTACGAGCAGTACTTC.

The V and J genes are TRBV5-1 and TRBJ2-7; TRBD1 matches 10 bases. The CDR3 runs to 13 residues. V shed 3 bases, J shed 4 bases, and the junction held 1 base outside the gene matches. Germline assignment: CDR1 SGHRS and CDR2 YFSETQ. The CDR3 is CASSWGQGYEQYF. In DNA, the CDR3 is TGCGCCAGCAGCTGGGGACAGGGGTACGAGCAGTACTTC.

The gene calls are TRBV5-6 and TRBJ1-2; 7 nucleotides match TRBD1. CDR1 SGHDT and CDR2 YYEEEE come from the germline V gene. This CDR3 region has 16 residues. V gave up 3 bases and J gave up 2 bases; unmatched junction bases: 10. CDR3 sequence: CASSSRWVRGNYGYTF. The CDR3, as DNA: TGTGCCAGCAGCTCCCGGTGGGTCAGGGGGAACTATGGCTACACCTTC.

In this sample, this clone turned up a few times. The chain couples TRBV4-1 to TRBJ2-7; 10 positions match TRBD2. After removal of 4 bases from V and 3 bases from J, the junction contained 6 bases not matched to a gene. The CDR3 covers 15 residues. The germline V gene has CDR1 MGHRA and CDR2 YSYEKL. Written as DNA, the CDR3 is TGCGCCAGCAGCCCCATACTAGCGGGGTACTACGAGCAGTACTTC. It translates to CASSPILAGYYEQYF.

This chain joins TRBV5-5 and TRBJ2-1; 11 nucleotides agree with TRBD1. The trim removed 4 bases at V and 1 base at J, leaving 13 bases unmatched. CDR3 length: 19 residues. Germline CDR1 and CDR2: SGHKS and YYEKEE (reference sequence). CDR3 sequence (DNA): TGTGCCAGCAGCCCCCACGGGACAGGGGGAAAGAGTTCCTACAATGAGCAGTTCTTC. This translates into CASSPHGTGGKSSYNEQFF.

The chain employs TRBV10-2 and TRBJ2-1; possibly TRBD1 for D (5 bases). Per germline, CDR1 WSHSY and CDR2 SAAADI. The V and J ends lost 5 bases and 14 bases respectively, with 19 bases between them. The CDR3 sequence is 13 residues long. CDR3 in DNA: TGCGCCAGCAGTAGTATTCAGGGTGGGGTAGAGTTCTTC. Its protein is CASSSIQGGVEFF.

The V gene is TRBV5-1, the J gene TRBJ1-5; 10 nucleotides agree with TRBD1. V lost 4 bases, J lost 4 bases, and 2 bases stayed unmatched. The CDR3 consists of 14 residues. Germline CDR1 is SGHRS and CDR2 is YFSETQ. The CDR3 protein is CASSRTGGNQPQHF. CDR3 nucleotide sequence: TGCGCCAGCAGCAGGACAGGGGGAAATCAGCCCCAGCATTTT. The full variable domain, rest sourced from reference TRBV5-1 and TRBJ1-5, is KAGVTQTPRYLIKTRGQQVTLSCSPISGHRSVSWYQQTPGQGLQFLFEYFSETQRNKGNFPGRFSGRQFSNSRSEMNVSTLELGDSALYLCASSRTGGNQPQHFGDGTRLSIL.

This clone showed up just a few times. CDR3 protein: CASSLQGAGNYGYTF. For the CDR3, the DNA is TGCGCCAGCAGTCTCCAGGGGGCGGGGAACTATGGCTACACCTTC. The chain couples TRBV5-1 to TRBJ1-2, with TRBD1 identical over 8 bases. Trimming cost V 5 bases and J 2 bases; bases outside gene matches: 8. The length of the CDR3 is 15 residues. The germline gives CDR1 SGHRS, CDR2 YFSETQ.

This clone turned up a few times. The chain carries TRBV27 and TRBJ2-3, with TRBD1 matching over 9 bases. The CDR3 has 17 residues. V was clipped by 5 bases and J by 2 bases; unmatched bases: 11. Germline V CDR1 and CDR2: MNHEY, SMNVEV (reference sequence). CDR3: CASSPGQGVGVTDTQYF. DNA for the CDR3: TGTGCCAGCAGTCCGGGACAGGGTGTGGGGGTCACAGATACGCAGTATTTT.